This T cell receptor beta chain was recorded in a study of blood T cell repertoires in COVID-19. As for the study in general: Material from acute and convalescent COVID-19 was sourced from the United States, Italy and Spain.

Libraries were prepared by immunoSEQ multiplex PCR; TCRdb keeps only in-frame clonotypes and omits some of them. This table has about 88,000 clones, approximately 81% appearing once. Sequencing was performed on peripheral blood. This clonotype originated in a woman in her 70s with acute or convalescent COVID-19.

The chain's CDR3 is CASRPTESYGYTF. The CDR3 bases are TGTGCCAGCAGGCCGACAGAGAGCTATGGCTACACCTTC. The chain employs TRBV27 and TRBJ1-2; tentatively, D is TRBD1 (5 bases). This CDR3 has 13 amino acids. Trimming left V 6 bases short and J 4 bases short, with 12 bases between. Germline V lookup: CDR1 MNHEY, CDR2 SMNVEV (reference sequence).